Included here is one T cell receptor beta chain sequence, with context. Its antigen is unknown. This specimen comes from a study of shared clonotypes between healthy human individuals. Across the whole study: Each donor contributed plates that comprised three CD4 naive, three CD4 memory, two CD8 naive and one CD8 memory.

Study results and caveats: Only blood was sampled, and tissue TCR repertoires likely differ from blood ones. Genetic and exposure-history diversity was limited by the few donors.

CD45RO-negative cells were positively selected for CCR7, leaving out terminally differentiated effector memory CD45RA+ cells. Every subset's genomic DNA went evenly onto several immunoSEQ plates. Clones were read by immunoSEQ multiplex PCR, and TCRdb kept only the in-frame ones, dropping some. Among roughly 2.1 million clones, more than 85% were seen once, and the ten largest hold 1.5% to 2%. Trimming removed 5 bases at V and 2 bases at J, with 13 bases between. The V gene's germline CDR1 is SEHNR and CDR2 FQNEAQ (reference sequence). The CDR3 is 14 amino acids. Sequencing was done on a sample of naive CD8+ T cells from PBMCs. The clonotype comes from a man aged 18 to 29 in good health. Some clones in this sample may be carry-over from other donors' samples. The gene calls are TRBV7-9 and TRBJ2-7; D could derive from TRBD1 or TRBD2 (5 bases each). As DNA, the CDR3 is TGTGCCAGCAGCACCCTTGAGGGGACCTACGAGCAGTACTTC. Amino acid sequence: CASSTLEGTYEQYF.